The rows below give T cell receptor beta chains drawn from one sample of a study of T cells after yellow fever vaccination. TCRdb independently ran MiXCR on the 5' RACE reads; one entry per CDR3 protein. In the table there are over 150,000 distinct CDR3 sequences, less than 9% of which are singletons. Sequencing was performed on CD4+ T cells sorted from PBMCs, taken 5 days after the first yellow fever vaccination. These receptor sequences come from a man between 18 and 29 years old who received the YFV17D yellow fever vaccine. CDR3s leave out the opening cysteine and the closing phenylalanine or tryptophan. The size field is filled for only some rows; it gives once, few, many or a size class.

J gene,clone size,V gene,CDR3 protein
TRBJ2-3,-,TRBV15,ATSSGLAGVQDTQY
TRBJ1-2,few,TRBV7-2,ASSAYGTDYGYT
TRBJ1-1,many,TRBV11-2,ASSALANTEAF
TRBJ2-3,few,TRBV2,ASRGIAGETDTQY
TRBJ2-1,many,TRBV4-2,ASSQAGTSAYNEQF
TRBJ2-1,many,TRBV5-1,ASRGGGLQGASEQF
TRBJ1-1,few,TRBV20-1,SARRDLNTEAF
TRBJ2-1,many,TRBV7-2,ASSITGTGRNEQF
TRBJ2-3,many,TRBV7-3,ASSIAGSTDTQY
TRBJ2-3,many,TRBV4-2,ASSQEFDRADTQY
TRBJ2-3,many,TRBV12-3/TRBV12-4,ASSSVGLADTQY
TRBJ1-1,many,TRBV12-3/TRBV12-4,ASTFAPTDPNTEAF
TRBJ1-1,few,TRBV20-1,SASRDRNTEAF
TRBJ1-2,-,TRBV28,ASTPRGTGYT
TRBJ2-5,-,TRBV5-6,ASSLAVETQY
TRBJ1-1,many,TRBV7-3,ASSAGGPTEAF
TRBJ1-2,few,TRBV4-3,ASSQGPGGGGYT
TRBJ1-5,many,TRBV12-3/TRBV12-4,ASSLFQGRNQPQH